A selection of T cell receptor beta chains follows, all from one sample in a study of cytotoxic CD8 clonotypes in ibrutinib-treated CLL. Sequencing was performed with immunoSEQ multiplex PCR; in TCRdb, only in-frame clones are kept and a portion is missing. The data contain fewer than 55,000 clones, around 52% of them seen just once; the ten biggest clones take up approximately 27%. The sample here was PBMCs, taken after 24 months of ibrutinib treatment. The receptors originated from a human donor with chronic lymphocytic leukemia. CDR3s include the opening cysteine and the closing phenylalanine or tryptophan. Each record gives: V gene, clone size, J gene, D gene, CDR3 protein, CDR3 DNA. The D gene is left open where the match is weak. The listing skips clone size in some rows; elsewhere it reads once, few, many or a size class.

>TRBV4-2|-|TRBJ1-1|TRBD1
CASSQEQGTTEAFF
TGTGCCAGCAGCCAGGAACAGGGGACCACTGAAGCTTTCTTT
>TRBV5-6|-|TRBJ2-5|TRBD2
CASSVGLAGDIETQYF
TGTGCCAGCAGCGTCGGACTAGCGGGGGATATTGAGACCCAGTACTTC
>TRBV25-1|-|TRBJ1-1|-
CASSVGGRTEAFF
TGTGCCAGCAGTGTAGGGGGTCGCACTGAAGCTTTCTTT
>TRBV19|-|TRBJ1-6|TRBD1
CASSSTGGETPLHF
TGTGCCAGTAGTAGTACAGGGGGGGAAACACCCCTCCACTTT
>TRBV29-1|-|TRBJ2-3|-
CSVSVGADTQYF
TGCAGCGTCTCCGTGGGCGCAGATACGCAGTATTTT
>TRBV7-9|-|TRBJ1-2|-
CASSLALGGSRTYGYTF
TGTGCCAGCAGCTTAGCGCTTGGGGGTTCAAGGACTTATGGCTACACCTTC
>TRBV6-6|-|TRBJ2-7|-
CASRVRQRNEQYF
TGTGCCAGCAGAGTCCGGCAGCGGAACGAGCAGTACTTC
>TRBV6-6|few|TRBJ1-6|TRBD1
CASSTNGQGDGSPLHF
TGTGCCAGCAGTACCAACGGGCAGGGGGATGGATCACCCCTCCACTTT
>TRBV11-2|-|TRBJ1-4|-
CASSSRGGVNEKLFF
TGTGCCAGCAGCTCCCGGGGAGGGGTTAATGAAAAACTGTTTTTT
>TRBV7-2|few|TRBJ2-1|-
CASSLGMEQFF
TGTGCCAGCAGCTTAGGAATGGAGCAGTTCTTC
>TRBV5-1|-|TRBJ1-1|TRBD1
CASSRDRVMNTEAFF
TGCGCCAGCAGCAGGGACAGGGTAATGAACACTGAAGCTTTCTTT
>TRBV5-1|-|TRBJ1-2|TRBD1
CASSLAATGVGYTF
TGCGCCAGCAGCTTGGCCGCGACAGGGGTTGGCTACACCTTC
>TRBV4-1|-|TRBJ2-7|-
CASSHSSGRHEQYF
TGCGCCAGCAGCCACTCTTCTGGGCGCCACGAGCAGTACTTC
>TRBV27|-|TRBJ1-2|-
CASSVRGSKGYTF
TGTGCCAGCAGTGTTCGGGGGAGCAAGGGCTACACCTTC
>TRBV5-1|few|TRBJ2-3|-
CASSPTGASTDTQYF
TGCGCCAGCAGCCCGACGGGGGCCAGCACAGATACGCAGTATTTT
>TRBV10-2|many|TRBJ2-1|-
CASSESGGGAYNEQFF
TGCGCCAGCAGTGAGTCTGGAGGGGGGGCCTACAATGAGCAGTTCTTC
>TRBV11-2|once|TRBJ1-2|-
CASSLGHNNYGYTF
TGTGCCAGCAGCTTGGGACACAACAACTATGGCTACACCTTC
>TRBV5-6|few|TRBJ2-7|-
CASSPGVGSYEQYF
TGTGCCAGCAGCCCTGGGGTAGGGTCCTACGAGCAGTACTTC
>TRBV6-1|many|TRBJ1-5|TRBD1
CASSGDGQAPNQPQHF
TGTGCCAGCAGTGGTGACGGACAGGCGCCCAATCAGCCCCAGCATTTT
>TRBV4-1|-|TRBJ1-1|TRBD1
CASSQETSRGGNTEAFF
TGCGCCAGCAGCCAAGAGACAAGCAGGGGGGGGAACACTGAAGCTTTCTTT
>TRBV15|once|TRBJ2-5|-
CATSRGRAPPTQYF
TGTGCCACCAGCAGAGGGAGAGCGCCCCCGACCCAGTACTTC
>TRBV29-1|-|TRBJ1-2|-
CSVDKQSYGYTF
TGCAGCGTTGATAAGCAGAGCTATGGCTACACCTTC
>TRBV7-6|-|TRBJ1-2|-
CASSLVTDPSGYTF
TGTGCCAGCAGCTTAGTTACAGACCCGAGTGGCTACACCTTC
>TRBV11-2|-|TRBJ2-3|-
CASSRSGSGLGGTDTQYF
TGTGCCAGCAGCCGTTCGGGTTCGGGACTAGGGGGCACGGATACGCAGTATTTT
>TRBV6-5|many|TRBJ2-5|-
CASSSEFGETQYF
TGTGCCAGCAGTTCGGAGTTTGGAGAGACCCAGTACTTC
>TRBV5-1|few|TRBJ1-3|-
CASSLDLGFSGNTIYF
TGCGCCAGCAGCTTGGACCTAGGGTTTTCTGGAAACACCATATATTTT
>TRBV7-6|many|TRBJ2-6|-
CASSPRGREFPGANVLTF
TGTGCCAGCAGCCCCCGGGGCAGGGAATTTCCTGGGGCCAACGTCCTGACTTTC
>TRBV2|-|TRBJ1-2|-
CASTRDKNYGYTF
TGTGCCAGCACCAGGGACAAGAACTATGGCTACACCTTC
>TRBV6-1|-|TRBJ1-5|-
CASSAQYGNQPQHF
TGTGCCAGCAGCGCCCAATACGGCAATCAGCCCCAGCATTTT
>TRBV29-1|-|TRBJ2-6|-
CSVQRDVDSGANVLTF
TGCAGCGTTCAACGGGACGTAGACTCTGGGGCCAACGTCCTGACTTTC
>TRBV11-1|-|TRBJ2-2|-
CASSPRTANTGELFF
TGTGCCAGCAGCCCCCGGACAGCAAACACCGGGGAGCTGTTTTTT
>TRBV27|-|TRBJ1-2|-
CASAHTPNYGYTF
TGTGCCAGCGCCCACACCCCCAACTATGGCTACACCTTC
>TRBV28|-|TRBJ1-2|TRBD1
CALRDRGLVGYTF
TGTGCCTTACGGGACAGGGGTTTGGTTGGCTACACCTTC
>TRBV10-3|few|TRBJ1-1|-
CASSEAFHTEAFF
TGTGCCAGCAGTGAAGCGTTTCACACTGAAGCTTTCTTT
>TRBV10-3|few|TRBJ1-3|TRBD1
CAISESSGRGGNTIYF
TGTGCCATCAGTGAGTCGAGTGGCAGGGGGGGAAACACCATATATTTT
>TRBV10-3|-|TRBJ2-7|TRBD2
CAISGTSGGAGEQYF
TGTGCCATCAGTGGGACTAGCGGGGGGGCCGGGGAGCAGTACTTC
>TRBV7-9|-|TRBJ1-1|TRBD1
CASSQGQGVQAFF
TGTGCCAGCAGCCAGGGACAGGGGGTTCAAGCTTTCTTT
>TRBV10-3|few|TRBJ2-3|-
CAISPGLSFTDTQYF
TGTGCCATCAGCCCGGGACTTTCTTTCACAGATACGCAGTATTTT
>TRBV2|few|TRBJ2-3|-
CASGGADTQYF
TGTGCCAGCGGAGGAGCAGATACGCAGTATTTT
>TRBV4-2|-|TRBJ1-6|-
CASSQEGSSYNSPLHF
TGTGCCAGCAGCCAAGAAGGAAGCTCCTATAATTCACCCCTCCACTTT
>TRBV9|once|TRBJ2-1|-
CASSPSTSFDEQFF
TGTGCCAGCAGCCCATCCACTAGCTTCGATGAGCAGTTCTTC
>TRBV27|-|TRBJ1-5|TRBD1
CASSFTGTGGWQPQHF
TGTGCCAGCAGTTTTACCGGGACAGGGGGGTGGCAGCCCCAGCATTTT
>TRBV29-1|-|TRBJ2-5|TRBD1
CSVQGAQYQETQYF
TGCAGCGTACAGGGGGCTCAGTACCAAGAGACCCAGTACTTC
>TRBV7-2|many|TRBJ2-5|-
CASSLEAGGGETQYF
TGTGCCAGCAGCTTAGAGGCAGGGGGAGGGGAGACCCAGTACTTC
>TRBV5-4|few|TRBJ2-5|-
CASSLTSETQYF
TGTGCCAGCAGCCTAACATCAGAGACCCAGTACTTC
>TRBV6-6|-|TRBJ2-3|-
CASRFGPTITDTQYF
TGTGCCAGCCGCTTCGGACCCACAATCACAGATACGCAGTATTTT
>TRBV7-8|-|TRBJ1-2|TRBD1
CASSFGQGGDNYGYTF
TGTGCCAGCAGCTTCGGACAGGGAGGGGACAACTATGGCTACACCTTC
>TRBV6-1|-|TRBJ1-2|-
CASREDPLTGYTF
TGTGCCAGCAGGGAGGACCCTTTGACTGGCTACACCTTC
>TRBV18|-|TRBJ2-2|TRBD1
CASSPDRVGYTGELFF
TGTGCCAGCTCACCCGACAGGGTTGGGTACACCGGGGAGCTGTTTTTT
>TRBV19|-|TRBJ2-2|-
CASSSPIWQVLTGELFF
TGTGCCAGTAGTTCCCCGATATGGCAGGTGCTCACCGGGGAGCTGTTTTTT
>TRBV6-5|-|TRBJ1-2|-
CASSYVGYYGYTF
TGTGCCAGCAGTTACGTCGGGTACTATGGCTACACCTTC
>TRBV11-2|few|TRBJ2-1|-
CASSLDGGRSYNEQFF
TGTGCCAGCAGCTTAGATGGAGGACGTTCCTACAATGAGCAGTTCTTC
>TRBV2|-|TRBJ2-1|-
CASRYGSYNEQFF
TGTGCCAGCAGATACGGATCCTACAATGAGCAGTTCTTC